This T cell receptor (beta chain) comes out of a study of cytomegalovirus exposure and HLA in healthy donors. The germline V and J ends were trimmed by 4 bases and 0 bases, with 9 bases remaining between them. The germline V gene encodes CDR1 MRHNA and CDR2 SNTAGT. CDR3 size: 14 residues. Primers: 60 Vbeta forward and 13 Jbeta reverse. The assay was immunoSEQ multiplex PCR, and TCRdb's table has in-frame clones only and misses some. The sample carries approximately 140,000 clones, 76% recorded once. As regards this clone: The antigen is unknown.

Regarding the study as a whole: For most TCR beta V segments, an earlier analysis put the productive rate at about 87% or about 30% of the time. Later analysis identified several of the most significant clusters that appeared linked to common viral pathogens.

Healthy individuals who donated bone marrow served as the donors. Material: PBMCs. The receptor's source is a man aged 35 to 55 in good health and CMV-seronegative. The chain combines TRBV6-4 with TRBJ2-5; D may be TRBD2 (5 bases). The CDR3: CASSANGDQETQYF. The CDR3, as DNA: TGTGCCAGCAGTGCTAACGGGGACCAAGAGACCCAGTACTTC.